Below are 28 T cell receptor beta chains sequenced from a single sample in a study of response to subunit inactivated influenza vaccine. TCRdb analysed the RT-PCR reads with MiXCR anew, one entry per CDR3 protein. The sample lists hundreds of thousands of distinct CDR3 sequences; 25% were seen once. The input for sequencing was CD4+ T cells sorted from PBMCs, taken 5 days after vaccination. These receptors were obtained from a man over 45 who received an inactivated influenza vaccine.

The chain joins TRBV7-2 to TRBJ1-4; TRBD1 might be the D (6 bases). In germline, CDR1 is SGHTA, CDR2 FQGNSA. This CDR3 comprises 15 residues. The ends were cut back, 4 bases at V and 4 bases at J, with 13 bases in the middle. CDR3 bases: TGTGCCAGCAGCTCCCAGACAGGCTTTAATGAAAAACTGTTTTTT. This codes for CASSSQTGFNEKLFF.

This clonotype was found once. The gene calls are TRBV7-2 and TRBJ2-5; tentatively, D is TRBD1 (5 bases). CDR3 length equals 15 residues. Deletions cut 3 bases from V and 2 bases from J, with 13 bases between. Germline CDR1 and CDR2: SGHTA and FQGNSA. The CDR3 reads CASSLASGIQETQYF. The CDR3 DNA reads TGTGCCAGCAGCTTGGCCTCAGGGATTCAAGAGACCCAGTACTTC. Complete variable domain (other parts from reference TRBV7-2 and TRBJ2-5): GAGVSQSPSNKVTEKGKDVELRCDPISGHTALYWYRQSLGQGLEFLIYFQGNSAPDKSGLPSDRFSAERTGGSVSTLTIQRTQQEDSAVYLCASSLASGIQETQYFGPGTRLLVL.

The chain carries TRBV30 and TRBJ1-1; D perhaps matches TRBD1 (6 bases). The CDR3 covers 12 residues. The germline V gene has CDR1 GTSNPN and CDR2 SVGIG (reference sequence). Trimming left V 2 bases short and J 11 bases short, with 15 bases between. CDR3 bases: TGTGCCTGGAGTCTAGCAGGGGTCGCGGCTTTCTTT. Its protein is CAWSLAGVAAFF.

The chain links TRBV20-1 to TRBJ1-5; maybe TRBD1 (5 bases). V was pared by 5 bases and J by 0 bases, with 23 bases between. The CDR3 is made up of 18 amino acids. Germline loops: CDR1 DFQATT, CDR2 SNEGSKA (reference sequence). This CDR3 is CSALFGGSRLISNQPQHF. The CDR3 region has the DNA TGCAGTGCTCTATTCGGGGGGTCGCGTTTGATTAGCAATCAGCCCCAGCATTTT.

The chain joins TRBV24-1 to TRBJ2-2; D is perhaps TRBD1 or TRBD2 (5 bases each). Per germline, CDR1 KGHDR and CDR2 SFDVKD. V was clipped by 4 bases and J by 2 bases, with 16 bases between them. The CDR3 consists of 17 residues. CDR3 sequence (DNA): TGTGCCACCAGTGAAATAACCGGGACGCCTAACACCGGGGAGCTGTTTTTT. Its protein is CATSEITGTPNTGELFF.

This chain uses TRBV4-2 with TRBJ2-3, with TRBD2 matching 12 bases. Germline-derived CDR1 and CDR2 are LGHNA and YNFKEQ. This CDR3 is 18 amino acids long. Trimming took 1 base from V and 6 from J; bases not matched to a gene: 11. The CDR3 DNA reads as TGTGCCAGCAGCCAAGGGAAAACTAGCGGGAGGCCGGCGGATACGCAGTATTTT. Amino acid sequence: CASSQGKTSGRPADTQYF.

This clonotype was recorded many times. The chain links TRBV12-3 or TRBV12-4 to TRBJ1-1; D unresolved. CDR3 length: 14 residues. The ends were cut back, 7 bases at V and 5 bases at J, with 17 bases in the middle. The CDR3 coding sequence is TGTGCCAGCACCTCCCTAGGTCGCAGTACTGAAGCTTTCTTT. As protein: CASTSLGRSTEAFF.

This clonotype turned up a few times. V is TRBV4-1 and J is TRBJ1-1, with 11 positions matching TRBD1. Per germline, CDR1 MGHRA and CDR2 YSYEKL. CDR3 length equals 15 residues. The J segment lost 1 base and the V segment lost 4 bases, leaving 2 bases of the junction unmatched. Written as DNA, the CDR3 is TGCGCCAGCAGCCGAGGACAGGGGGCGAACACTGAAGCTTTCTTT. Protein: CASSRGQGANTEAFF.

The CDR3 reads CSAPRGSHYEQYF. CDR3 nucleotide sequence: TGCAGTGCTCCCAGGGGGTCGCACTACGAGCAGTACTTC. The chain links TRBV20-1 to TRBJ2-7; TRBD1 matches 7 bases. V lost 5 bases and J lost 3; bases outside the gene matches: 7. The CDR3 is 13 amino acids. The germline V gene has CDR1 DFQATT and CDR2 SNEGSKA (reference sequence).

This clonotype was detected a few times. The chain combines TRBV4-3 with TRBJ2-1; 7 bases map to TRBD2. The CDR3 has 13 amino acids. Trimming took 8 bases from V and 5 from J; bases not matched to a gene: 6. Per the germline V gene, CDR1 is LGHNA and CDR2 is YSLEER. The CDR3 loop reads CASGSSGHNEQFF. The CDR3 DNA follows: TGCGCCAGCGGTTCTAGCGGTCACAATGAGCAGTTCTTC.

In this sample, this clonotype turned up a few times. This chain uses TRBV10-3 with TRBJ2-5; no definite D call. V lost 3 bases to trimming and J lost 3 bases, with 14 bases between them. Germline V CDR1 and CDR2: ENHRY, SYGVKD. This CDR3 region has 15 residues. In nucleotides, the CDR3 is TGTGCCATCAGTGAAAGGAAGGGAAGAGAAGAGACCCAGTACTTC. It codes for CAISERKGREETQYF.

This clonotype came up a few times. This chain connects TRBV6-2 or TRBV6-3 to TRBJ2-2; 9 bases align to TRBD1. V was clipped by 10 bases and J by 6 bases; unmatched bases: 6. The CDR3 sequence is 13 residues long. Germline V gives CDR1 MNHEY, CDR2 SVGEGT. DNA for the CDR3: TGTGCCACCACAAGGGACAGGGCCGGGGAGCTGTTTTTT. Its protein product is CATTRDRAGELFF.

This clonotype was seen a few times. As DNA, the CDR3 is TGTGCCAGCAGTGCTCTCCAGGGACTAGCCAAAAACATTCAGTACTTC. This encodes CASSALQGLAKNIQYF. This sequence joins TRBV25-1 and TRBJ2-4; D is possibly TRBD2 (6 bases). Trimming removed 4 bases from V and 0 bases from J, with 13 bases in between. The germline V gene has CDR1 MGHDK and CDR2 SYGVNS. CDR3 size: 16 residues. Based on the CDR3 plus reference TRBV25-1 and TRBJ2-4, the full variable domain is EADIYQTPRYLVIGTGKKITLECSQTMGHDKMYWYQQDPGMELHLIHYSYGVNSTEKGDLSSESTVSRIRTEHFPLTLESARPSHTSQYLCASSALQGLAKNIQYFGAGTRLSVL.

This CDR3 is CASRSWEGARGTEAFF. In DNA form, the CDR3 reads TGTGCCAGCAGATCATGGGAGGGGGCGCGGGGCACTGAAGCTTTCTTT. V usage is TRBV7-2 and J usage is TRBJ1-1, with TRBD1 matching over 7 bases. Germline CDR1 and CDR2: SGHTA and FQGNSA. V was pared by 6 bases and J by 4 bases, with 14 bases of the junction left unmatched. This CDR3 has 16 residues.

This chain uses TRBV6-2 or TRBV6-3 with TRBJ2-2, with D maybe TRBD2 (5 bases). The germline V and J ends were trimmed by 6 bases and 6 bases, with 17 bases remaining between them. CDR1 MNHEY and CDR2 SVGEGT come from the germline V gene. This CDR3 contains 15 residues. The CDR3 loop is CASSNISALAGELFF. As DNA, the CDR3 is TGTGCCAGCAGCAACATTAGCGCCCTCGCCGGGGAGCTGTTTTTT.

This rearrangement joins TRBV14 to TRBJ1-1; possible D gene TRBD1, 5 bases. In germline, CDR1 is SGHDN, CDR2 FVKESK. The CDR3 is 14 residues long. V dropped 6 bases and J dropped 1 base, with 12 bases sitting between them. Here the CDR3 DNA reads TGTGCCAGCAGTAAATTTCAGGGGAACACTGAAGCTTTCTTT. This sequence encodes CASSKFQGNTEAFF.

CDR3: CSVGTSGRRNTGELFF. In DNA form, the CDR3 reads TGCAGCGTTGGGACTAGCGGGCGCCGAAACACCGGGGAGCTGTTTTTT. This chain connects TRBV29-1 to TRBJ2-2; 11 nucleotides agree with TRBD2. V shed 4 bases, J shed 2 bases, and the junction held 6 bases outside the gene matches. Germline V lookup: CDR1 SQVTM, CDR2 ANQGSEA. The CDR3 covers 16 residues.

V gene TRBV6-2 or TRBV6-3 combines with J gene TRBJ2-1; 11 bases map to TRBD2. CDR1 is MNHEY, CDR2 SVGEGT, per germline. The J segment lost 7 bases and the V segment lost 5 bases, leaving 7 bases of the junction unmatched. The CDR3 consists of 15 residues. CDR3: CASSPSGRPGNEQFF. In nucleotides, the CDR3 is TGTGCCAGCAGTCCTAGCGGGAGGCCTGGAAATGAGCAGTTCTTC.

The chain carries TRBV5-1 and TRBJ2-5; 10 bases are a match to TRBD2. CDR1 SGHRS and CDR2 YFSETQ come from the germline V gene. After removal of 0 bases from V and 5 bases from J, the junction contained 1 base not matched to a gene. The CDR3 has 14 amino acids. DNA of the CDR3: TGCGCCAGCAGCTTGGCACTAGCGGGGGAGACCCAGTACTTC. This codes for CASSLALAGETQYF.

This clonotype was counted between two and nine times. The DNA for the CDR3 is TGCAGCGTCAGGGACTCCAACACCGGGGAGCTGTTTTTT. Translation: CSVRDSNTGELFF. The V and J genes are TRBV29-1 and TRBJ2-2; D possibly corresponds to TRBD2 (6 bases). Trimming removed 6 bases from V and 2 bases from J, with 10 bases in between. The CDR3 has 13 amino acids. The germline V gene encodes CDR1 SQVTM and CDR2 ANQGSEA.

This clonotype was counted only a few times. The chain couples TRBV5-1 to TRBJ2-7, with 9 bases aligning to TRBD2. The CDR3 consists of 15 residues. The junction had 7 bases not matched to a gene; V was cut back by 3 bases and J by 3 bases. Germline V CDR1 and CDR2: SGHRS, YFSETQ. The CDR3 loop reads CASSSLAGPNYEQYF. The DNA of the CDR3 is TGCGCCAGCAGCTCGCTAGCGGGGCCGAACTACGAGCAGTACTTC. Drawing the rest from reference TRBV5-1 and TRBJ2-7, the complete variable domain is KAGVTQTPRYLIKTRGQQVTLSCSPISGHRSVSWYQQTPGQGLQFLFEYFSETQRNKGNFPGRFSGRQFSNSRSEMNVSTLELGDSALYLCASSSLAGPNYEQYFGPGTRLTVT.

The J gene is TRBJ2-3, the V gene TRBV5-5, with D possibly matching TRBD2 (5 bases). The germline gives CDR1 SGHKS, CDR2 YYEKEE (reference sequence). Trimming pared 4 bases from V and 3 bases from J, leaving 15 bases between. This CDR3 is 15 amino acids long. In DNA form, the CDR3 reads TGTGCCAGCAGCCTTACCCTGGACTTGACAGATACGCAGTATTTT. It codes for CASSLTLDLTDTQYF.

The chain couples TRBV5-1 to TRBJ1-6, with D possibly being TRBD1 (6 bases). Trimming left V 4 bases short and J 8 bases short, with 13 bases between. This CDR3 region has 14 residues. Germline CDR1 and CDR2: SGHRS and YFSETQ. CDR3 residues: CASSEQGSDSPLHF. The CDR3 DNA reads TGCGCCAGCAGCGAACAGGGTAGCGATTCACCCCTCCACTTT. Using reference TRBV5-1 and TRBJ1-6 for the parts outside the CDR3, the full variable domain is KAGVTQTPRYLIKTRGQQVTLSCSPISGHRSVSWYQQTPGQGLQFLFEYFSETQRNKGNFPGRFSGRQFSNSRSEMNVSTLELGDSALYLCASSEQGSDSPLHFGNGTRLTVT.

The table lists this clonotype with a count of one. V is TRBV4-1 and J is TRBJ1-2; D gene unclear. Deletions cut 1 base from V and 8 bases from J, with 23 bases between. This CDR3 has 17 residues. Germline CDR1 reads MGHRA; CDR2 reads YSYEKL. The CDR3: CASSQGMFAAPSGGYTF. DNA for the CDR3: TGCGCCAGCAGCCAAGGAATGTTTGCAGCCCCGTCCGGGGGCTACACCTTC.

The chain is built from TRBV4-1 and TRBJ2-7; tentatively, D is TRBD2 (6 bases). Germline assignment: CDR1 MGHRA and CDR2 YSYEKL. The CDR3 contains 15 residues. The ends were cut back, 0 bases at V and 0 bases at J, with 9 bases in the middle. In DNA, the CDR3 is TGCGCCAGCAGCCAAGATGGGACTGTCTCCTACGAGCAGTACTTC. Amino acids: CASSQDGTVSYEQYF.

This clonotype was seen more than once but under ten times. The V and J genes are TRBV24-1 and TRBJ2-3, with a weak D call TRBD2 (5 bases). Germline lookup yields CDR1 KGHDR and CDR2 SFDVKD. This CDR3 has 12 amino acids. Between the trimmed V and J ends, which lost 5 bases and 7 bases, there was a span of 9 bases. The CDR3: CATSGPGYTQYF. The CDR3 bases are TGTGCCACCAGTGGCCCGGGATATACGCAGTATTTT.

This chain joins TRBV20-1 and TRBJ1-5; perhaps TRBD1 as D (6 bases). Germline V gene lookup returns CDR1 DFQATT and CDR2 SNEGSKA (reference sequence). The germline V and J ends were trimmed by 0 bases and 3 bases, with 12 bases remaining between them. The CDR3 sequence is 15 residues long. The CDR3 nucleotides read TGCAGTGCTAGAGAATGGGGGCGGGACAATCAGCCCCAGCATTTT. Amino acid sequence: CSAREWGRDNQPQHF.

This clonotype was picked up a small number of times. The rearrangement links TRBV5-1 to TRBJ2-1; TRBD2 agrees at 9 bases. CDR1 and CDR2 from the germline V gene are SGHRS and YFSETQ. The CDR3 is made up of 16 amino acids. The V and J ends lost 0 bases and 9 bases, in that order; junction bases with no gene match: 10. CDR3 protein: CASSLEPSLAGSEQFF. DNA for the CDR3: TGCGCCAGCAGCTTGGAACCTTCTCTAGCGGGGAGTGAGCAGTTCTTC.